This T cell receptor beta chain was captured by sequencing in a study of cytomegalovirus exposure and HLA in healthy donors. A word on this clone: The antigen is unknown.

The donors comprised healthy bone marrow donors. Regarding the study as a whole: A reported reduction in N-insertions relative to the roughly 700-donor mean was seen in an Asian-associated ancestry cluster in a later analysis.

The PCR made use of 60 Vbeta and 13 Jbeta primers. TCRdb's table, derived via immunoSEQ multiplex PCR, lists solely in-frame clones and lacks some. The sample records 150,000 to 200,000 clones, 80% to 85% being singletons. The CDR3 is made up of 17 amino acids. Trimming took off 4 bases at V and 1 base at J, with 18 bases between the two ends. Germline V gene data show CDR1 as SGHDT and CDR2 as YYEEEE. Sequencing was carried out using PBMCs. The TCR originated in a woman aged 18-29 years in good health and CMV-seronegative. The V call is TRBV5-6, the J call TRBJ2-4; TRBD2 is a possible D gene (6 bases). CDR3 nucleotides: TGTGCCAGCAGCGTGAGGCGGGGAACCGGGGCCAAAAACATTCAGTACTTC. It yields the protein CASSVRRGTGAKNIQYF.